This T cell receptor (beta chain) is drawn from a study of neurological immune-mediated disorders. The CDR3 has 16 residues. V trimming: 0 bases; J trimming: 4 bases; junction bases outside the gene matches: 5. Germline values: CDR1 SGHRS, CDR2 YFSETQ. This clonotype was seen at least ten times. Each CDR3 protein is one row after TCRdb ran MiXCR on the 5' RACE reads. The table includes 75,000 to 95,000 distinct CDR3 sequences, approximately 17% detected once. The receptor's source is a woman in her 40s in good health. This chain uses TRBV5-1 with TRBJ2-2; 8 bases map to TRBD2. The sample comprised PBMCs. The CDR3 region has the DNA TGCGCCAGCAGCTTGGCCGGACTAGCCGGCACCGGGGAGCTGTTTTTT. It specifies CASSLAGLAGTGELFF.